This note documents a single TCR beta chain sequence. V lost 6 bases, J lost 0 bases, and 11 bases lay in between. The germline CDR1 and CDR2 sequences are MDHEN and SYDVKM. The CDR3 length is 14 residues. This entry belongs to a study of blood T cell repertoires in COVID-19. At the level of the study: Acute and convalescent COVID-19 samples came from the United States, Italy and Spain. Sample material is recorded as cDNA or gDNA derived from T cells, B-cell-depleted T cells, or PBMCs.

Clones were sequenced by immunoSEQ multiplex PCR, and TCRdb holds only the in-frame ones, with some missing. This sample has 85,000 to 120,000 clones, with around 90% found just once. The rearrangement uses TRBV28 and TRBJ1-2; the D gene is possibly TRBD1 (5 bases). The clonotype was recovered from a woman aged 50 to 65 with COVID-19, enrolled during active disease. Sequences were obtained from peripheral blood. CDR3 sequence: CASRLGRANYGYTF. The CDR3 region has the DNA TGTGCCAGCAGGTTGGGCAGGGCTAACTATGGCTACACCTTC.